The rows below give T cell receptor beta chains drawn from one sample of a study of cytomegalovirus exposure and HLA in healthy donors. The table came from immunoSEQ multiplex PCR; TCRdb's copy has only in-frame clones and leaves some out. In total, the table holds about 160,000 clones. The sequenced sample consisted of PBMCs. All receptors come from a woman aged 55-69 years in good health and CMV-seronegative. CDR3s include the opening cysteine and the closing phenylalanine or tryptophan. Each record gives: J gene, D gene, V gene, CDR3 DNA, CDR3 protein. D genes are given only for firm matches.

J gene: TRBJ2-7
D gene: .
V gene: TRBV2
CDR3 DNA: TGTGCCAGCATACACAGCACCTACGAGCAGTACTTC
CDR3 protein: CASIHSTYEQYF

J gene: TRBJ1-1
D gene: TRBD1
V gene: TRBV7-9
CDR3 DNA: TGTGCCAGCAGCCCCCAAACGGGACAGGACACTGAAGCTTTCTTT
CDR3 protein: CASSPQTGQDTEAFF

J gene: TRBJ1-1
D gene: .
V gene: TRBV10-3
CDR3 DNA: TGTGCCATCAGTGAAGCCCTGCAGGCTGAAGCTTTCTTT
CDR3 protein: CAISEALQAEAFF

J gene: TRBJ1-2
D gene: TRBD1
V gene: TRBV5-8
CDR3 DNA: TGTGCCAGCAGCGCCCGGGACAGGGGTTCGAATGGCTACACCTTC
CDR3 protein: CASSARDRGSNGYTF

J gene: TRBJ1-1
D gene: .
V gene: TRBV5-1
CDR3 DNA: TGCGCCAGCGCCGAGGGCGGGATGAACACTGAAGCTTTCTTT
CDR3 protein: CASAEGGMNTEAFF

J gene: TRBJ2-2
D gene: TRBD1
V gene: TRBV10-2
CDR3 DNA: TGCGCCATCTCGGACAGGGCAGCCGGGGAGCTGTTTTTT
CDR3 protein: CAISDRAAGELFF

J gene: TRBJ2-1
D gene: TRBD2
V gene: TRBV27
CDR3 DNA: TGTGCCAGCAACGGACCGGCGGGAGACTCCTACAATGAGCAGTTCTTC
CDR3 protein: CASNGPAGDSYNEQFF

J gene: TRBJ1-5
D gene: .
V gene: TRBV4-1
CDR3 DNA: TGCGCCAGCAGCCTAAAAGCGGACCTTAGCAATCAGCCCCAGCATTTT
CDR3 protein: CASSLKADLSNQPQHF

J gene: TRBJ2-1
D gene: .
V gene: TRBV6-5
CDR3 DNA: TGTGCCAGCAGGTTGGACTACGGCTACAATGAGCAGTTCTTC
CDR3 protein: CASRLDYGYNEQFF

J gene: TRBJ2-7
D gene: .
V gene: TRBV19
CDR3 DNA: TGTGCCAGTAGTACTCCAGGTTACTCCTACGAGCAGTACTTC
CDR3 protein: CASSTPGYSYEQYF

J gene: TRBJ1-4
D gene: TRBD1
V gene: TRBV5-6
CDR3 DNA: TGTGCCAGCAGCTTCGGACAGGGGGCAGTAAGTGAAAAACTGTTTTTT
CDR3 protein: CASSFGQGAVSEKLFF

J gene: TRBJ2-7
D gene: TRBD1
V gene: TRBV19
CDR3 DNA: TGTGCCAGTAGTTTGCGACAGGGGGGGTCCTACGAGCAGTACTTC
CDR3 protein: CASSLRQGGSYEQYF

J gene: TRBJ1-6
D gene: TRBD1
V gene: TRBV7-9
CDR3 DNA: TGTGCCAGCAGCCCCGACAGGGGGCTAAAGAATTCACCCCTCCACTTT
CDR3 protein: CASSPDRGLKNSPLHF

J gene: TRBJ2-7
D gene: .
V gene: TRBV7-2
CDR3 DNA: TGTGCCAGCAGCTTAGAGGGGCGGTCCAGGGACGAGCAGTACTTC
CDR3 protein: CASSLEGRSRDEQYF

J gene: TRBJ2-1
D gene: .
V gene: TRBV7-8
CDR3 DNA: TGTGCCAGCAGGCAAGTCAGCTCCTACAATGAGCAGTTCTTC
CDR3 protein: CASRQVSSYNEQFF

J gene: TRBJ2-2
D gene: TRBD2
V gene: TRBV9
CDR3 DNA: TGTGCCAGCAGCGTAGTCGGGAGGGCCTACACCGGGGAGCTGTTTTTT
CDR3 protein: CASSVVGRAYTGELFF

J gene: TRBJ1-5
D gene: .
V gene: TRBV30
CDR3 DNA: TGTGCCTGGAGTAGACAGAATAGCAATCAGCCCCAGCATTTT
CDR3 protein: CAWSRQNSNQPQHF

J gene: TRBJ2-7
D gene: .
V gene: TRBV5-4
CDR3 DNA: TGTGCCAGCAGCTTGGAAATATTCTACGAGCAGTACTTC
CDR3 protein: CASSLEIFYEQYF

J gene: TRBJ1-5
D gene: TRBD1
V gene: TRBV19
CDR3 DNA: TGTGCCAGTAGTCCTCGGACAGGGGATAGCAATCAGCCCCAGCATTTT
CDR3 protein: CASSPRTGDSNQPQHF

J gene: TRBJ1-1
D gene: .
V gene: TRBV7-9
CDR3 DNA: TGTGCCAGCACCGGAGTGGGGGGGGACTACACTGAAGCTTTCTTT
CDR3 protein: CASTGVGGDYTEAFF

J gene: TRBJ1-3
D gene: .
V gene: TRBV5-1
CDR3 DNA: TGCGCCAGCAGCCTACCAGGGGCTGGAAACACCATATATTTT
CDR3 protein: CASSLPGAGNTIYF

J gene: TRBJ1-1
D gene: .
V gene: TRBV7-3
CDR3 DNA: TGTGCCAGCAGCTTAACCGGGAACACTGAAGCTTTCTTT
CDR3 protein: CASSLTGNTEAFF

J gene: TRBJ2-2
D gene: .
V gene: TRBV30
CDR3 DNA: TGTGCCTGGAGCCCAGGGACCGGGGAGCTGTTTTTT
CDR3 protein: CAWSPGTGELFF

J gene: TRBJ1-6
D gene: TRBD1
V gene: TRBV19
CDR3 DNA: TGTGCCAGTAGCGGGACAGGGGGCGATTCACCCCTCCACTTT
CDR3 protein: CASSGTGGDSPLHF

J gene: TRBJ2-7
D gene: TRBD1
V gene: TRBV2
CDR3 DNA: TGTGCCAGCACGGCGCACAGGGGTTACGAGCAGTACTTC
CDR3 protein: CASTAHRGYEQYF

J gene: TRBJ2-7
D gene: .
V gene: TRBV6-1
CDR3 DNA: TGTGCCAGCTCTGTAGACAGCTTCATTGGCGAGCAGTACTTC
CDR3 protein: CASSVDSFIGEQYF

J gene: TRBJ2-1
D gene: .
V gene: TRBV5-5
CDR3 DNA: TGTGCCAGCAGCTTGGGCACTAGATTTGAGCAGTTCTTC
CDR3 protein: CASSLGTRFEQFF

J gene: TRBJ2-7
D gene: .
V gene: TRBV9
CDR3 DNA: TGTGCCAGCAGCGGTGGGGGGGGGCGATTCTACGAGCAGTACTTC
CDR3 protein: CASSGGGGRFYEQYF

J gene: TRBJ2-3
D gene: .
V gene: TRBV5-1
CDR3 DNA: TGCGCCAGCAGCCCAACAGAGTTCCTCGCAGATACGCAGTATTTT
CDR3 protein: CASSPTEFLADTQYF

J gene: TRBJ1-1
D gene: TRBD1
V gene: TRBV27
CDR3 DNA: TGTGCCAGCATCCCAGGGTGGGGACAGGGGATCGGTAGAGAAGCTTTCTTT
CDR3 protein: CASIPGWGQGIGREAFF

J gene: TRBJ2-7
D gene: TRBD1
V gene: TRBV7-3
CDR3 DNA: TGTGCCAGCAGCCCCGGACAGGGGAACTACGAGCAGTACTTC
CDR3 protein: CASSPGQGNYEQYF

J gene: TRBJ2-7
D gene: .
V gene: TRBV15
CDR3 DNA: TGTGCCACCAGCAGAGAGCAGGTTTCCTACGAGCAGTACTTC
CDR3 protein: CATSREQVSYEQYF

J gene: TRBJ2-6
D gene: .
V gene: TRBV4-1
CDR3 DNA: TGCGCCAGCAGCCAAGTACCAGGCTCTGGGGCCAACGTCCTGGCTTTC
CDR3 protein: CASSQVPGSGANVLAF

J gene: TRBJ1-6
D gene: .
V gene: TRBV9
CDR3 DNA: TGTGCCAGCAGTTTAAGAGACAGTCGGGATTCACCCCTCCACTTT
CDR3 protein: CASSLRDSRDSPLHF

J gene: TRBJ1-1
D gene: .
V gene: TRBV19
CDR3 DNA: TGTGCCAGTAGTCCCCGGTATGAAGTTGCTTTCTTT
CDR3 protein: CASSPRYEVAFF

J gene: TRBJ2-7
D gene: TRBD1
V gene: TRBV5-4
CDR3 DNA: TGTGCCAGCAGCACCGGGACAGGGCCTTCCTACGAGCAGTACTTC
CDR3 protein: CASSTGTGPSYEQYF

J gene: TRBJ2-1
D gene: TRBD1
V gene: TRBV27
CDR3 DNA: TGTGCCAGCAGTCCCAGACAGGGATACAATGAGCAGTTCTTC
CDR3 protein: CASSPRQGYNEQFF

J gene: TRBJ2-7
D gene: .
V gene: TRBV27
CDR3 DNA: TGTGCCAGCAGTTGGGCCAGGGAAGCCTACGAGCAGTACTTC
CDR3 protein: CASSWAREAYEQYF

J gene: TRBJ2-7
D gene: .
V gene: TRBV15
CDR3 DNA: TGTGCCACCAGCAGGATTGCGGGTTCTAAATCGTACGAGCAGTACTTC
CDR3 protein: CATSRIAGSKSYEQYF

J gene: TRBJ2-5
D gene: TRBD2
V gene: TRBV15
CDR3 DNA: TGTGCCACCCGAGGGGCTAGCGGAAAAGAGACCCAGTACTTC
CDR3 protein: CATRGASGKETQYF

J gene: TRBJ2-7
D gene: TRBD1
V gene: TRBV15
CDR3 DNA: TGTGCCACTGGGACAGGTAACTACGAGCAGTACTTC
CDR3 protein: CATGTGNYEQYF

J gene: TRBJ1-3
D gene: TRBD1
V gene: TRBV19
CDR3 DNA: TGTGCCAGTAGCAGGGGGACCTTTGGAAACACCATATATTTT
CDR3 protein: CASSRGTFGNTIYF

J gene: TRBJ2-1
D gene: .
V gene: TRBV5-4
CDR3 DNA: TGTGCCAGCAGAACCCCCGGGACTTACAATGAAGAGCAGTTCTTC
CDR3 protein: CASRTPGTYNEEQFF

J gene: TRBJ1-6
D gene: .
V gene: TRBV6-6
CDR3 DNA: TGTGCCAGCAGTTACCAGGGGAAAAATTCACCCCTCCACTTT
CDR3 protein: CASSYQGKNSPLHF